This section outlines one T cell receptor (beta chain) sequence together with its context. Its antigen is undetermined. TCRdb itself ran the reads through MiXCR, one entry per CDR3 protein. The data show around 490,000 distinct CDR3 sequences, with about a quarter seen just once and less than 15% held by the top ten. These data belong to a study of T cell repertoires in cytomegalovirus infection. Study-level information: Indicated by public TCR beta signatures were CMV infection and matching HLA type. Study conclusions and caveats: Based on cumulative public TCR beta family frequency, carriers of CMV plus the relevant HLA were identified. In two of eight donors, the top clonotype was HLA-C-restricted CMV-specific.

V was pared by 6 bases and J by 7 bases, with 21 bases between. The CDR3 sequence is 16 residues long. Germline lookup yields CDR1 MNHEY and CDR2 SMNVEV (reference sequence). The gene calls are TRBV27 and TRBJ1-4; D call uncertain. The clonotype comes from a human donor in good health (CMV status not recorded). Some clones in this sample may be carry-over from other donors' samples. The sample was PBMCs. This CDR3 is CASSPGSLNRAEKLFF. The CDR3 coding sequence is TGTGCCAGCAGCCCGGGGTCCCTTAACCGCGCTGAAAAACTGTTTTTT. Combining the CDR3 with reference TRBV27 and TRBJ1-4 gives the whole variable domain EAQVTQNPRYLITVTGKKLTVTCSQNMNHEYMSWYRQDPGLGLRQIYYSMNVEVTDKGDVPEGYKVSRKEKRNFPLILESPSPNQTSLYFCASSPGSLNRAEKLFFGSGTQLSVL.